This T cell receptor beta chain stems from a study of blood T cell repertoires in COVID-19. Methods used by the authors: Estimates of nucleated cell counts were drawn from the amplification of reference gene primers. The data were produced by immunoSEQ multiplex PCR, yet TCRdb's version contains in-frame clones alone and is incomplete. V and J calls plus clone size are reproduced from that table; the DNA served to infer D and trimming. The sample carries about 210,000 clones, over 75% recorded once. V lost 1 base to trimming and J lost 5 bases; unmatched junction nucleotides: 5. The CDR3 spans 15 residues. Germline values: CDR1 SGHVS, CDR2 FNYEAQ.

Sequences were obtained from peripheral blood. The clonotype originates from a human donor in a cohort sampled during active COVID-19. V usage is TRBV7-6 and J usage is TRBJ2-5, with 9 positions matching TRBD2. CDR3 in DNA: TGTGCCAGCAGCTTAGGCTTTAGCGGGAGTGAGACCCAGTACTTC. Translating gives CASSLGFSGSETQYF.